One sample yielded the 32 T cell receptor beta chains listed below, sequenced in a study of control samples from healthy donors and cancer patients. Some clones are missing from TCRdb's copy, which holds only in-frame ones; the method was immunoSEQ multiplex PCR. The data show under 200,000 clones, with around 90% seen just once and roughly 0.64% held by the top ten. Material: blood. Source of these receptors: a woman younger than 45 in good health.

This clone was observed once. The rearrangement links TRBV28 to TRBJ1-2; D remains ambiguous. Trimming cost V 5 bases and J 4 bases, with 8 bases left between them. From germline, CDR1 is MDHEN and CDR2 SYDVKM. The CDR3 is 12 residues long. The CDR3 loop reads CASSEPPYGYTF. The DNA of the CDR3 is TGTGCCAGCAGTGAACCTCCCTATGGCTACACCTTC.

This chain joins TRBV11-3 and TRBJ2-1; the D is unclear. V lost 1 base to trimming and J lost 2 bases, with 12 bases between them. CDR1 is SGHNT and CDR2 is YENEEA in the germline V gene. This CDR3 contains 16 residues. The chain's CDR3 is CASSLGARRPYNEQFF. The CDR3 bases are TGTGCCAGCAGCTTAGGGGCCAGACGACCCTACAATGAGCAGTTCTTC.

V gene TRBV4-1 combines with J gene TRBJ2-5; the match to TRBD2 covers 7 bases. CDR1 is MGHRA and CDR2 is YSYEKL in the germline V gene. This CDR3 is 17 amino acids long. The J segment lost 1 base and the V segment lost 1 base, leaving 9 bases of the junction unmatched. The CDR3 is CASSQGGGTGLQETQYF. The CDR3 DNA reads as TGCGCCAGCAGCCAAGGCGGGGGAACGGGGCTCCAAGAGACCCAGTACTTC.

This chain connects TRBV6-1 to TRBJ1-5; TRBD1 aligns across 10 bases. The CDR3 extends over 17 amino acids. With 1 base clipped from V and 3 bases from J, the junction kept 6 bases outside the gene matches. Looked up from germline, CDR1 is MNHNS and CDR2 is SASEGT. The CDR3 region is CASSEVDRGRVNQPQHF. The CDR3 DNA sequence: TGTGCCAGCAGTGAAGTCGACAGGGGGCGCGTCAATCAGCCCCAGCATTTT.

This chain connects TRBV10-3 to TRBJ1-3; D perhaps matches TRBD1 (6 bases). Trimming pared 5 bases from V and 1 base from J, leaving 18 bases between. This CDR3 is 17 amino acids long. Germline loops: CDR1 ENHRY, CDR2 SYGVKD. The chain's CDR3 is CAISPGHRGRSGNTIYF. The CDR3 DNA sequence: TGTGCCATCAGTCCGGGACACCGGGGAAGGTCTGGAAACACCATATATTTT.

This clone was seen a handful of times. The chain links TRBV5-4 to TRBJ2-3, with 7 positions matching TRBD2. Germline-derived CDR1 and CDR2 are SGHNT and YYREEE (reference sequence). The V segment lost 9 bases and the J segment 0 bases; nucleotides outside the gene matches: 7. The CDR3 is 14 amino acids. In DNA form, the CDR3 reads TGTGCCACGCAGAGGACTAGTAGCACAGATACGCAGTATTTT. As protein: CATQRTSSTDTQYF.

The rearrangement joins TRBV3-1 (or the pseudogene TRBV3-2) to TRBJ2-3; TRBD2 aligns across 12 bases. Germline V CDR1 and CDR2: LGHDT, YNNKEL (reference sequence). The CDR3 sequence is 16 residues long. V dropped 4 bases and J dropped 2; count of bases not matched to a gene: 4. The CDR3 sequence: CASSPLAGGNTDTQYF. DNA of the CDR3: TGTGCCAGCAGCCCCCTAGCGGGAGGGAACACAGATACGCAGTATTTT.

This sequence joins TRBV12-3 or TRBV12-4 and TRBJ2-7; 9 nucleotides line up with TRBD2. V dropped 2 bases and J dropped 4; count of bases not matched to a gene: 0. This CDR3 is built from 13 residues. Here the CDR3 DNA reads TGTGCCAGCAGTTTAAGCGGGGGGTACGAGCAGTACTTC. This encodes CASSLSGGYEQYF.

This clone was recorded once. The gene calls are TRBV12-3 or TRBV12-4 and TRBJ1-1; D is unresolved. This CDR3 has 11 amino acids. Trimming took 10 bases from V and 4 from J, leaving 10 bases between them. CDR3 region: CAIRAFTEAFF. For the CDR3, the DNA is TGTGCCATTCGGGCCTTCACTGAAGCTTTCTTT.

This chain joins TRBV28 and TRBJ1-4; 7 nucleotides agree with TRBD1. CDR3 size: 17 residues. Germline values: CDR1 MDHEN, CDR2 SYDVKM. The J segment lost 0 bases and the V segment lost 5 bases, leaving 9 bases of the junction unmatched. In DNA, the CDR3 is TGTGCCAGCAGTGGTGACAGGGACAAATCAACTAATGAAAAACTGTTTTTT. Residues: CASSGDRDKSTNEKLFF.

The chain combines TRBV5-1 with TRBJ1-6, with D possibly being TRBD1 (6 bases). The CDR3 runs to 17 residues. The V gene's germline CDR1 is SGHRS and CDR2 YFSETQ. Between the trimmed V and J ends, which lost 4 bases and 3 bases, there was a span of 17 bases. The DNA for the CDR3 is TGCGCCAGCAGCCCCAACTTCGGACAGAACTATAATTCACCCCTCCACTTT. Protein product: CASSPNFGQNYNSPLHF.

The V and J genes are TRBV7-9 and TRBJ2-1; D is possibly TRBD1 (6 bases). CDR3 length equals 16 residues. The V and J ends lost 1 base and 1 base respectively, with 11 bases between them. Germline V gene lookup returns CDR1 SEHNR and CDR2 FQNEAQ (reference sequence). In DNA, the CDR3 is TGTGCCAGCAGCTTAGAGGGACACGGATCCTACAATGAGCAGTTCTTC. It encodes CASSLEGHGSYNEQFF.

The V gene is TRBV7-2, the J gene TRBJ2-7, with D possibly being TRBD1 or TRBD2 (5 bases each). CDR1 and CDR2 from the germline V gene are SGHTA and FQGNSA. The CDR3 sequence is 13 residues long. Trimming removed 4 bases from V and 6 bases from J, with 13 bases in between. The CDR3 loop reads CASSSRDGLEQYF. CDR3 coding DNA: TGTGCCAGCAGCTCGAGGGACGGTCTCGAGCAGTACTTC.

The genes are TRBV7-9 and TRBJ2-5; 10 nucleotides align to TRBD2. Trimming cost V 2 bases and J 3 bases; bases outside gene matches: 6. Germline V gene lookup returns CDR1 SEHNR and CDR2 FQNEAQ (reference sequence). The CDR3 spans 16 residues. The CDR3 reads CASSLYRAGGKETQYF. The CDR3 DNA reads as TGTGCCAGCAGCTTATACCGAGCGGGAGGGAAAGAGACCCAGTACTTC.

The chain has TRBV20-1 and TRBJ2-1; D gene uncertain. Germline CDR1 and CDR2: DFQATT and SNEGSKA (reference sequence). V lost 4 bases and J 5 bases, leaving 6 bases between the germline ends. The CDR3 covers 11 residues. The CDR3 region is CSAIDDNEQFF. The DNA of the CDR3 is TGCAGTGCTATAGATGACAATGAGCAGTTCTTC.

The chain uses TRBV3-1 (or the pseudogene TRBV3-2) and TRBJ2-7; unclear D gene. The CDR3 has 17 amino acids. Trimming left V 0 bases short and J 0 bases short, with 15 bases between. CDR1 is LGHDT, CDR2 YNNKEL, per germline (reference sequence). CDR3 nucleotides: TGTGCCAGCAGCCAAGAAAATCGGCACGTAACCTCCTACGAGCAGTACTTC. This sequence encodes CASSQENRHVTSYEQYF.

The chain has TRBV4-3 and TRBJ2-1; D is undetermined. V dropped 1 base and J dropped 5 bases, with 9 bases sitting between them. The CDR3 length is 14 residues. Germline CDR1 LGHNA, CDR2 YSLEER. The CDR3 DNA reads TGCGCCAGCAGCCAAGGGCTAGTGGACAATGAGCAGTTCTTC. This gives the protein CASSQGLVDNEQFF.

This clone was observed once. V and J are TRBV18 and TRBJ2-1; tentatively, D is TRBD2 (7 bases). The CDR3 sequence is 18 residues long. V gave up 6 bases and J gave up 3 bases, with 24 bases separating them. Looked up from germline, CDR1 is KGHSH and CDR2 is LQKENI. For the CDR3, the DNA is TGTGCCAGCTCTCCATTAGGGGGGTCTAGCGGTGGCTACAATGAGCAGTTCTTC. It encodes CASSPLGGSSGGYNEQFF.

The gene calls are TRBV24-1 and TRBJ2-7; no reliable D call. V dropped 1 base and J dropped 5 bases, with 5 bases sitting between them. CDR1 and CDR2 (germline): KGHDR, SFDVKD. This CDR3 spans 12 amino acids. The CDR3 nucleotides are TGTGCCACCAGTGATTTAAGGAACGAGCAGTACTTC. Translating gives CATSDLRNEQYF.

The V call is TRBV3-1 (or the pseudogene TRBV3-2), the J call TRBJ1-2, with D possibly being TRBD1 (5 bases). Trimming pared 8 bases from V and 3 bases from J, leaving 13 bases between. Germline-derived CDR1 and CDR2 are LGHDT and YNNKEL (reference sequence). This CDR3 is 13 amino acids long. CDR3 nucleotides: TGTGCCAGCTCCCTCAGGGAAGACTATGGCTACACCTTC. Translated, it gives CASSLREDYGYTF.

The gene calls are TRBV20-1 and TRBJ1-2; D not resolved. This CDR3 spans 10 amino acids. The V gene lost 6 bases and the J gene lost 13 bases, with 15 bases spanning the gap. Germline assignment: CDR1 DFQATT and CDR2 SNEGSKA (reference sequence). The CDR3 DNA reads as TGCAGTGCCGTGTGGTCCCACCTCACCTTC. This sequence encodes CSAVWSHLTF.

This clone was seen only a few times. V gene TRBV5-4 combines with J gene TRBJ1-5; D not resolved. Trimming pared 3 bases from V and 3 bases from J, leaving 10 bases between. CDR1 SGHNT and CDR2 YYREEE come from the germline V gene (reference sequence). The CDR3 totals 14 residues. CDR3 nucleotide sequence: TGTGCCAGCAGCTCCGGGCCTCTCAATCAGCCCCAGCATTTT. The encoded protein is CASSSGPLNQPQHF. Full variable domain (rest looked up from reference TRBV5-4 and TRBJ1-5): ETGVTQSPTHLIKTRGQQVTLRCSSQSGHNTVSWYQQALGQGPQFIFQYYREEENGRGNFPPRFSGLQFPNYSSELNVNALELDDSALYLCASSSGPLNQPQHFGDGTRLSIL.

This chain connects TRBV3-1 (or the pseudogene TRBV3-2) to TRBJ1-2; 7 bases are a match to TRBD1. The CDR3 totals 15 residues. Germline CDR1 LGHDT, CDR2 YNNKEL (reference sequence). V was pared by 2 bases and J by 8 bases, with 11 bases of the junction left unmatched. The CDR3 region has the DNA TGTGCCAGCAGCCAATTCGGGACAGCCCAGGAGGGCTACACCTTC. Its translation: CASSQFGTAQEGYTF.

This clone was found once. The chain's CDR3 is CASRPPGDWAEAFF. Written as DNA, the CDR3 is TGTGCCAGCAGACCCCCTGGGGACTGGGCTGAAGCTTTCTTT. The chain has TRBV28 and TRBJ1-1; D may be TRBD1 (5 bases). The CDR3 extends over 14 amino acids. Trimming took 6 bases from V and 6 from J, leaving 17 bases between them. The germline gives CDR1 MDHEN, CDR2 SYDVKM.

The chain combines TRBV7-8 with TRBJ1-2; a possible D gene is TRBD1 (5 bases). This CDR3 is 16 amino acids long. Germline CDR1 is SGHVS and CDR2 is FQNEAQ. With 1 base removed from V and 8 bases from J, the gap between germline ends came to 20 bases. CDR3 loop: CASSLVLFPGLSGYTF. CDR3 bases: TGTGCCAGCAGCTTAGTCCTCTTCCCAGGGCTAAGCGGCTACACCTTC.

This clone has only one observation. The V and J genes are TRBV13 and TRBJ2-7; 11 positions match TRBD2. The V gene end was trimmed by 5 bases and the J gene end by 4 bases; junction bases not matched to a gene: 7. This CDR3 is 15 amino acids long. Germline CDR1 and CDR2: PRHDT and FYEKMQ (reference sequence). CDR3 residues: CASSPSLAGGYEQYF. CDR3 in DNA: TGTGCCAGCAGCCCCTCGCTAGCGGGAGGATACGAGCAGTACTTC.

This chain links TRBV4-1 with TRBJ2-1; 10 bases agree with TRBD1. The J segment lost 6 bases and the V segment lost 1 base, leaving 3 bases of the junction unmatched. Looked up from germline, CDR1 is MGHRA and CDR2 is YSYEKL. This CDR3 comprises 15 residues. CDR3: CASSQGQGAGNEQFF. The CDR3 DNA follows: TGCGCCAGCAGCCAAGGACAGGGGGCGGGCAATGAGCAGTTCTTC.

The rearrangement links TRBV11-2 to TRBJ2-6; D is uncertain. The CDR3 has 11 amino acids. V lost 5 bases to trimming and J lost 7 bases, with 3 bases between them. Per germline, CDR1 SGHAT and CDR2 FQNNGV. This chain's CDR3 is CASSPANVLTF. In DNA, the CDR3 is TGTGCCAGCAGCCCAGCCAACGTCCTGACTTTC.

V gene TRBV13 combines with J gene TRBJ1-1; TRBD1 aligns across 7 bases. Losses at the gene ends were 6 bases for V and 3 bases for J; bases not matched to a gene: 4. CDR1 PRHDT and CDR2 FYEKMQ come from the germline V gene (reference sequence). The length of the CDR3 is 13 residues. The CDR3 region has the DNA TGTGCCAGCAGGAAAACAGGGGACACTGAAGCTTTCTTT. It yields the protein CASRKTGDTEAFF.

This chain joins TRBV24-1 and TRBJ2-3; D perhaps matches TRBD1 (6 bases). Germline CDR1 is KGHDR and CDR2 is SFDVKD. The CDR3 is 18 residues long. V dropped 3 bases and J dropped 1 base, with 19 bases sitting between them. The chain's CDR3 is CATSDQGWGLRGTDTQYF. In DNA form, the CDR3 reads TGTGCCACCAGTGATCAGGGATGGGGGCTTCGTGGCACAGATACGCAGTATTTT.

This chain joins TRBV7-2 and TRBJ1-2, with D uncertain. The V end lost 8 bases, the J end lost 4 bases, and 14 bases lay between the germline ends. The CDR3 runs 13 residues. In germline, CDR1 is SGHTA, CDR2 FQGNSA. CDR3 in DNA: TGTGCCAGCCAAAACATTCCGGGCTATGGCTACACCTTC. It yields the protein CASQNIPGYGYTF. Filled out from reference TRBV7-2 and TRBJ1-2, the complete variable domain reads GAGVSQSPSNKVTEKGKDVELRCDPISGHTALYWYRQSLGQGLEFLIYFQGNSAPDKSGLPSDRFSAERTGGSVSTLTIQRTQQEDSAVYLCASQNIPGYGYTFGSGTRLTVV.

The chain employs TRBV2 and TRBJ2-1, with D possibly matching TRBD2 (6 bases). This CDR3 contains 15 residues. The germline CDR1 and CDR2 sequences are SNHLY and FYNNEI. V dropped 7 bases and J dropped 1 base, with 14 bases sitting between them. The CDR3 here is CASTWEVNSYNEQFF. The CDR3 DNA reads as TGTGCCAGCACTTGGGAGGTGAATTCCTACAATGAGCAGTTCTTC.